Listed here are 5 T cell receptor beta chains from one sample, sequenced in a study of tumor-infiltrating lymphocytes in primary liver carcinoma. For blood RNA, unsorted whole blood served as the source, and germline DNA was extracted too. From 500 ng total RNA, TCR beta cDNA was generated with a primer in the constant region. Generation of the TCR beta libraries relied on three nested multiplex PCR rounds using slightly modified ARM-PCR. Primers for the first two PCR rounds were TRBV1-TRBV30 forward primers and a C-beta reverse primer (about 9 cycles per round). TCRdb reanalysed the multiplex PCR reads using MiXCR and keeps one entry per CDR3 protein. Of nearly 200,000 distinct CDR3 sequences in the sample, about 61% were seen once. The sequenced sample consisted of peripheral blood. These receptors were obtained from a woman in her fifties or sixties with primary liver carcinoma and hepatitis B virus infection.

A remark on this clonotype: A read error may be the cause here, since a much bigger clone is one base away. The chain couples TRBV4-1 to TRBJ2-3, with D hard to call. The CDR3 contains 15 residues. Germline CDR1 MGHRA, CDR2 YSYEKL. CDR3 sequence: CASSQDHRSTDTQCF. The CDR3 DNA sequence: TGCGCCAGCAGCCAAGATCACCGAAGCACAGATACGCAGTGTTTT.

The genes are TRBV5-1 and TRBJ1-6, with D possibly TRBD1 on 5 matching bases. This CDR3 contains 14 residues. Trimming pared 4 bases from V and 9 bases from J, leaving 14 bases between. Germline V lookup: CDR1 SGHRS, CDR2 YFSETQ. In nucleotides, the CDR3 is TGCGCCAGCAGCGAGGGACGGCCCGGTTCACCCCTCCACTTT. This codes for CASSEGRPGSPLHF.

The table lists this clonotype with a few counts. Being one base from a much bigger clone, this may be a read error. The CDR3: CASRPGRDTDTQYF. DNA for the CDR3: TGTGCCAGCAGACCGGGGAGGGACACAGATACGCAGTATTTT. V gene TRBV12-3 or TRBV12-4 combines with J gene TRBJ2-3; TRBD2 matches at 7 bases. The V and J ends lost 6 bases and 2 bases, in that order; junction bases with no gene match: 5. The CDR3 length is 14 residues.

Notes on this clonotype: A much larger clonotype is one base distant, so this may be a read error. The chain has TRBV6-5 and TRBJ2-7, with D unresolved. The CDR3 has 13 amino acids. The V end was cut by 2 bases, the J end by 3 bases, with 8 bases between. In germline, CDR1 is MNHEY, CDR2 SVGAGI. The CDR3 reads CASSYHDGYEQYF. CDR3 sequence (DNA): TGTGCCAGCAGTTACCATGACGGCTACGAGCAGTACTTC.

J is TRBJ2-1 and V is TRBV21-1; the table's D call TRBD1 went unverified against the DNA. TRBV21-1 is an annotated pseudogene. The CDR3 runs 16 residues. The CDR3 is CASSKATGHPCNEQFF. In nucleotides, the CDR3 is TGTGCCAGCAGCAAAGCAACGGGACATCCCTGCAATGAGCAGTTCTTC.